This T cell receptor beta chain was identified in a study of cytomegalovirus exposure and HLA in healthy donors. General study points: A later analysis linked a missense DCLRE1C variant to TCR beta V- and J-gene trimming. Equally common other TCR beta chains were less clonally expanded than HLA-associated ones, a later analysis found.

Concerning this clone itself: Its matching antigen is unknown.

A multiplex PCR was run with 60 Vbeta primers and 13 Jbeta primers. Produced via immunoSEQ multiplex PCR; TCRdb's table is partial and in-frame only. The sample records about 130,000 clones, roughly 79% being singletons. Looked up from germline, CDR1 is SGHNT and CDR2 is YYREEE (reference sequence). The CDR3 sequence is 16 residues long. V lost 1 base to trimming and J lost 7 bases, with 18 bases between them. The genes are TRBV5-4 and TRBJ2-1, with D possibly TRBD1 on 6 matching bases. Sequencing input: PBMCs. This TCR was sampled from a woman aged 45-60 years in good health and CMV-seronegative. CDR3 DNA sequence: TGTGCCAGCAGCTTGAGGCGCCAGGGGATGGGAAATGAGCAGTTCTTC. Amino acid sequence: CASSLRRQGMGNEQFF.